The 14 T cell receptor beta chains below come from one sample, sequenced in a study of blood T cell repertoires in COVID-19 (TCRdb year 2020). The library relied on the immunoSEQ multiplex PCR assay. TCRdb carries this immuneACCESS record with in-frame sequences only. Its versions omit some clonotypes, under half of them owing to an unresolved V gene in the studies checked, with the rest unexplained. Across this sample there are roughly 86,000 clones, with around nine tenths seen only once. The ten top clones hold roughly 5.1% of the sample. Sequences were obtained from peripheral blood. All receptors come from a middle-aged man with acute or convalescent COVID-19.

J is TRBJ1-4 and V is TRBV3-1 (or the pseudogene TRBV3-2); the match to TRBD1 covers 8 bases. The CDR3 length is 15 residues. Trimming at V came to 4 bases and at J to 4 bases, leaving 5 bases not matched to a gene. From germline, CDR1 is LGHDT and CDR2 YNNKEL (reference sequence). The CDR3 coding sequence is TGTGCCAGCAGCCCGAGGACAGGGCGTAATGAAAAACTGTTTTTT. Protein: CASSPRTGRNEKLFF.

This clone was seen more than once but under ten times. Other DNA sequences of this sample code for an identical CDR3. This chain connects TRBV5-4 to TRBJ2-7; tentatively, D is TRBD2 (6 bases). Trimming pared 4 bases from V and 4 bases from J, leaving 6 bases between. The CDR3 spans 11 residues. Germline V gene lookup returns CDR1 SGHNT and CDR2 YYREEE (reference sequence). The CDR3 DNA reads as TGTGCCAGCAGCGGGGGGTACGAGCAGTACTTC. Translated, it gives CASSGGYEQYF.

With regard to this clone: A read error may account for a junction end that differs from germline. The V and J genes are TRBV20-1 and TRBJ1-2, with D possibly TRBD1 on 5 matching bases. This CDR3 has 11 residues. Germline CDR1 is DFQATT and CDR2 is SNEGSKA (reference sequence). CDR3 protein: CSASPGAGHSF. The CDR3 bases are TGCAGTGCTAGTCCTGGGGCAGGCCACTCATTC.

This clone was counted between two and nine times. This sequence joins TRBV14 and TRBJ1-2, with TRBD1 matching 11 bases. Germline V gene data show CDR1 as SGHDN and CDR2 as FVKESK. This CDR3 has 14 residues. With 3 bases clipped from V and 7 bases from J, the junction kept 4 bases outside the gene matches. CDR3 in DNA: TGTGCCAGCAGCCAGGACAGGGGGCAAGGTGGCTACACCTTC. It yields the protein CASSQDRGQGGYTF.

V gene TRBV6-5 combines with J gene TRBJ1-1; possible D gene TRBD1, 5 bases. Trimming removed 7 bases at V and 8 bases at J, with 11 bases between. Germline CDR1 MNHEY, CDR2 SVGAGI. The CDR3 sequence is 11 residues long. CDR3 region: CASTDSIEAFF. In nucleotides, the CDR3 is TGTGCCAGCACCGACAGTATAGAAGCTTTCTTT.

The rearrangement links TRBV7-2 to TRBJ1-1; 9 positions match TRBD1. Per germline, CDR1 SGHTA and CDR2 FQGNSA. The CDR3 spans 16 residues. The J segment lost 4 bases and the V segment lost 1 base, leaving 7 bases of the junction unmatched. This chain's CDR3 is CASSLGTGVPSTEAFF. The CDR3, as DNA: TGTGCCAGCAGCTTAGGGACAGGGGTTCCCAGCACTGAAGCTTTCTTT.

The chain joins TRBV24-1 to TRBJ2-3, with D possibly being TRBD1 (6 bases). The CDR3 spans 12 residues. Trimming removed 10 bases from V and 2 bases from J, with 9 bases in between. The germline CDR1 and CDR2 sequences are KGHDR and SFDVKD. The CDR3 DNA sequence: TGTGCCACTGGGGACACCACAGATACGCAGTATTTT. Amino acids: CATGDTTDTQYF.

The J gene is TRBJ2-7, the V gene TRBV5-1; TRBD1 aligns across 7 bases. The CDR3 extends over 17 amino acids. Trimming at V came to 1 base and at J to 0 bases, leaving 10 bases not matched to a gene. Per the germline V gene, CDR1 is SGHRS and CDR2 is YFSETQ. DNA for the CDR3: TGCGCCAGCAGCTTGTCAGGCCAAGGGGGCGCCTCCTACGAGCAGTACTTC. This codes for CASSLSGQGGASYEQYF.

The chain has TRBV7-2 and TRBJ2-5; 10 nucleotides line up with TRBD2. Per the germline V gene, CDR1 is SGHTA and CDR2 is FQGNSA. The CDR3 has 15 residues. V was pared by 2 bases and J by 5 bases, with 5 bases of the junction left unmatched. In DNA form, the CDR3 reads TGTGCCAGCAGCTTACTCCAGCGGGGGGGGGAGACCCAGTACTTC. Translation gives CASSLLQRGGETQYF.

The CDR3 sequence: CAWSVGTIGEKLFF. CDR3 in DNA: TGTGCCTGGAGTGTAGGGACAATCGGTGAAAAACTGTTTTTT. The chain couples TRBV30 to TRBJ1-4; D is perhaps TRBD1 (6 bases). The CDR3 runs 14 residues. Germline V gene sequence: CDR1 GTSNPN, CDR2 SVGIG (reference sequence). Trimming stripped 0 bases from V and 7 bases from J, with 12 bases between.

V and J are TRBV30 and TRBJ2-3; TRBD2 might be the D (6 bases). Between the trimmed V and J ends, which lost 1 base and 5 bases, there was a span of 10 bases. CDR3 length equals 13 residues. Germline-derived CDR1 and CDR2 are GTSNPN and SVGIG (reference sequence). The CDR3 reads CAWSGAGGDTQYF. The CDR3 coding sequence is TGTGCCTGGAGTGGTGCCGGGGGAGATACGCAGTATTTT. Together with reference TRBV30 and TRBJ2-3, the CDR3 gives the full variable domain: SQTIHQWPATLVQPVGSPLSLECTVEGTSNPNLYWYRQAAGRGLQLLFYSVGIGQISSEVPQNLSASRPQDRQFILSSKKLLLSDSGFYLCAWSGAGGDTQYFGPGTRLTVL.

This clone was found once. J is TRBJ1-5 and V is TRBV2, with D possibly being TRBD1 (6 bases). V was cut by 7 bases and J by 3 bases, with 19 bases left in between. CDR3 length equals 16 residues. The V gene's germline CDR1 is SNHLY and CDR2 FYNNEI. The CDR3 nucleotides read TGTGCCAGCAAGGAGACCGGGACAACCTACAATCAGCCCCAGCATTTT. Encoded protein: CASKETGTTYNQPQHF.

This sequence joins TRBV19 and TRBJ2-5; D is unclear. Trimming shortened V by 6 bases and J by 2 bases, and 10 bases separated the two germline ends. This CDR3 is built from 13 residues. Germline CDR1 and CDR2: LNHDA and SQIVND (reference sequence). The chain's CDR3 is CASSHTVQETQYF. The CDR3 DNA follows: TGTGCCAGTAGCCACACAGTTCAAGAGACCCAGTACTTC.

The rearrangement uses TRBV3-1 (or the pseudogene TRBV3-2) and TRBJ2-1, with TRBD1 matching 7 bases. CDR3 length equals 17 residues. V was pared by 4 bases and J by 2 bases, with 11 bases of the junction left unmatched. The germline gives CDR1 LGHDT, CDR2 YNNKEL (reference sequence). CDR3 amino acids: CASSLGPTGVAYNEQFF. The CDR3 DNA reads as TGTGCCAGCAGCCTGGGGCCCACAGGGGTTGCCTACAATGAGCAGTTCTTC.